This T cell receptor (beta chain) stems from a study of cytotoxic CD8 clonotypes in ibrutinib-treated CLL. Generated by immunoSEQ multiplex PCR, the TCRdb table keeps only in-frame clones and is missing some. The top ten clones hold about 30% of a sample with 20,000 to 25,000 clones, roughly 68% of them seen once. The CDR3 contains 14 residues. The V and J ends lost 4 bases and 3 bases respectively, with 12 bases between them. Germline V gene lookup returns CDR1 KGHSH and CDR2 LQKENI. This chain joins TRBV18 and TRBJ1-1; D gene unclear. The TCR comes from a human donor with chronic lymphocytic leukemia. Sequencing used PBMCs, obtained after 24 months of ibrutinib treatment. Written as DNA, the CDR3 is TGTGCCAGCTCACAACAATGGGATGACACTGAAGCTTTCTTT. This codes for CASSQQWDDTEAFF.